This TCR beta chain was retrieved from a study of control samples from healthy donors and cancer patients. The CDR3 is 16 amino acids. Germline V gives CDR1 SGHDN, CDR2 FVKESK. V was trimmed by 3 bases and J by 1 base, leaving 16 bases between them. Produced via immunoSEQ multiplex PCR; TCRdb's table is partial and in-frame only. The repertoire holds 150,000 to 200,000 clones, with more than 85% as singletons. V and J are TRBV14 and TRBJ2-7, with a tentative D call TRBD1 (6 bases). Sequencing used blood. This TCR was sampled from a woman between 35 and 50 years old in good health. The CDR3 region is CASSQDWTVPSYEQYF. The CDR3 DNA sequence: TGTGCCAGCAGCCAGGATTGGACAGTTCCTTCCTACGAGCAGTACTTC.